The T cell receptor (beta chain) under discussion was sequenced for a study of T cell clonality in common variable immunodeficiency. Some clones are missing from TCRdb's copy, which holds only in-frame ones; the method was immunoSEQ multiplex PCR. Recorded here are some 40,000 clones, with no singletons, and the ten leading clones hold approximately 2.6%. Trimming pared 1 base from V and 3 bases from J, leaving 16 bases between. Per the germline V gene, CDR1 is MNHNS and CDR2 is SASEGT. The CDR3 has 16 residues. This clone was seen ten or more times. The read ends 3 residues early relative to the CDR3; the germline J gene fills the gap.

Sequencing input: peripheral blood mononuclear cells. This receptor was taken from a person aged 18 to 75 in good health. The V gene is TRBV6-1, the J gene TRBJ2-7; a weak D match, TRBD2 (7 bases). The CDR3 bases that were read are TGTGCCAGCAGTGAAGGTTCTGGGGGGGGCCTCTACGAG. It is translated as CASSEGSGGGLYE. The CDR3 reads in full as CASSEGSGGGLYEQYF.